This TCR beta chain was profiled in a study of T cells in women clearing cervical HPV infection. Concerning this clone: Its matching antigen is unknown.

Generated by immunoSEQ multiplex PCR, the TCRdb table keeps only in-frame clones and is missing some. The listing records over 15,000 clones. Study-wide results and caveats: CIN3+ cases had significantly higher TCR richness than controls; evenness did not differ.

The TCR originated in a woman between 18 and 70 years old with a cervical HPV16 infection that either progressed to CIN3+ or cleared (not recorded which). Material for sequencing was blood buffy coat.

CDR3 DNA, as far as it was read: TGTGCCATCGCACGCCAGGGGGGAGAGACTGAA. It codes for CAIARQGGETE. The whole CDR3 sequence reads CAIARQGGETEAFF. The chain joins TRBV10-3 to TRBJ1-1; 7 bases align to TRBD1. The read gets to within 3 residues of the CDR3 end, and the germline J gene fills in the rest. The CDR3 contains 14 residues. V was pared by 8 bases and J by 5 bases, with 11 bases of the junction left unmatched. Germline V gene sequence: CDR1 ENHRY, CDR2 SYGVKD.